The 21 T cell receptor beta chains given below trace back to one sample, sequenced in a study of neurological immune-mediated disorders. TCRdb recomputed calls from the 5' RACE reads with MiXCR, one row per CDR3 protein. The sample lists over 50,000 distinct CDR3 sequences, roughly 5% occurring once. The sample comprised PBMCs. These receptors all come from a human donor with multiple sclerosis. The donor label of this sample is uncertain.

This clonotype was recorded at least ten times. This chain uses TRBV4-1 with TRBJ1-1, with D perhaps TRBD1 (6 bases). This CDR3 has 15 amino acids. Looked up from germline, CDR1 is MGHRA and CDR2 is YSYEKL. V was cut by 7 bases and J by 3 bases, with 18 bases left in between. CDR3 loop: CASNVYRDSDTEAFF. The CDR3 DNA sequence: TGCGCCAGCAACGTCTACAGGGATTCGGACACTGAAGCTTTCTTT.

At least ten counts were recorded for this clonotype. V and J are TRBV4-1 and TRBJ2-7; either TRBD1 or TRBD2 may supply D (5 bases each). Per germline, CDR1 MGHRA and CDR2 YSYEKL. The CDR3 spans 16 residues. Trimming stripped 5 bases from V and 3 bases from J, with 20 bases between. DNA of the CDR3: TGCGCCAGCAGCGCCCTAGTAGGGACGAGTTACTACGAGCAGTACTTC. It yields the protein CASSALVGTSYYEQYF.

This clonotype occurred many times. The chain has TRBV7-9 and TRBJ1-5; perhaps TRBD1 as D (5 bases). Trimming took 5 bases from V and 4 from J, leaving 6 bases between them. The CDR3 is 12 amino acids. Looked up from germline, CDR1 is SEHNR and CDR2 is FQNEAQ (reference sequence). DNA for the CDR3: TGTGCCAGCAGCGGGGGGAATCAGCCCCAGCATTTT. It codes for CASSGGNQPQHF.

This clonotype was counted at least ten times. This chain connects TRBV6-6 to TRBJ1-4; D ambiguous. Between the trimmed V and J ends, which lost 6 bases and 7 bases, there was a span of 9 bases. Germline V gives CDR1 MNHNY, CDR2 SVGAGI (reference sequence). The CDR3 spans 12 residues. The CDR3 DNA follows: TGTGCCAGCAGCCAATCCCTTGAAAAACTGTTTTTT. This codes for CASSQSLEKLFF.

This clonotype was seen many times. This chain's CDR3 is CAISDPQENYEQYF. In DNA, the CDR3 is TGTGCCATCAGTGACCCACAGGAAAATTACGAGCAGTACTTC. V and J are TRBV10-3 and TRBJ2-7; possible D gene TRBD1, 5 bases. The CDR3 covers 14 residues. V was cut by 3 bases and J by 4 bases, with 13 bases left in between. Germline assignment: CDR1 ENHRY and CDR2 SYGVKD.

This clonotype was detected only a few times. This rearrangement joins TRBV5-1 to TRBJ2-1; perhaps D is TRBD1 or TRBD2 (5 bases each). CDR3 length: 15 amino acids. Germline V CDR1 and CDR2: SGHRS, YFSETQ. V was cut by 0 bases and J by 4 bases, with 11 bases left in between. CDR3 sequence (DNA): TGCGCCAGCAGCTTGGCCGACAGACTATACAATGAGCAGTTCTTC. This translates into CASSLADRLYNEQFF.

This clonotype occurred many times. The V and J genes are TRBV20-1 and TRBJ1-5; 7 nucleotides align to TRBD1. The CDR3 length is 17 residues. V lost 1 base to trimming and J lost 5 bases; unmatched junction nucleotides: 14. Germline V CDR1 and CDR2: DFQATT, SNEGSKA (reference sequence). The CDR3 bases are TGCAGTGCTAGAGGCCTACAAGGGACAGCCAGCGATCAGCCCCAGCATTTT. It yields the protein CSARGLQGTASDQPQHF.

This sequence joins TRBV7-9 and TRBJ1-1, with a possible D match to TRBD1 (5 bases). Germline lookup yields CDR1 SEHNR and CDR2 FQNEAQ (reference sequence). The CDR3 has 15 amino acids. With 6 bases removed from V and 0 bases from J, the gap between germline ends came to 14 bases. The CDR3 here is CASSPGPYLNTEAFF. The DNA for the CDR3 is TGTGCCAGCAGTCCGGGACCATACTTGAACACTGAAGCTTTCTTT.

There are many counts of this clonotype. The chain has TRBV7-2 and TRBJ2-2, with 7 bases that match TRBD1. This CDR3 region has 17 residues. Germline V gene data show CDR1 as SGHTA and CDR2 as FQGNSA. J gave up 0 bases and V 2 bases, and 6 bases lay outside the gene matches. This CDR3 is CASSLQGGRANTGELFF. In DNA, the CDR3 is TGTGCCAGCAGCTTACAAGGGGGCCGTGCGAACACCGGGGAGCTGTTTTTT. Together with reference TRBV7-2 and TRBJ2-2, the CDR3 gives the full variable domain: GAGVSQSPSNKVTEKGKDVELRCDPISGHTALYWYRQSLGQGLEFLIYFQGNSAPDKSGLPSDRFSAERTGGSVSTLTIQRTQQEDSAVYLCASSLQGGRANTGELFFGEGSRLTVL.

This clonotype was picked up many times. This sequence joins TRBV20-1 and TRBJ2-7, with 7 bases matching TRBD2. The trim removed 1 base at V and 1 base at J, leaving 7 bases unmatched. The CDR3 totals 15 residues. Germline V gene sequence: CDR1 DFQATT, CDR2 SNEGSKA (reference sequence). The CDR3 sequence: CSARGEGRWSYEQYF. For the CDR3, the DNA is TGCAGTGCTAGAGGGGAGGGGCGGTGGTCCTACGAGCAGTACTTC.

This clonotype was seen at least ten times. The rearrangement joins TRBV29-1 to TRBJ2-1; 7 bases line up with TRBD1. V was pared by 7 bases and J by 1 base, with 7 bases of the junction left unmatched. Per germline, CDR1 SQVTM and CDR2 ANQGSEA. The CDR3 runs to 14 residues. The CDR3 nucleotides are TGCAGCGGCTGGGGACAGTCATCCTACAATGAGCAGTTCTTC. Its protein product is CSGWGQSSYNEQFF.

This clonotype has at least ten counts. V is TRBV7-3 and J is TRBJ1-3; D gene unclear. Germline assignment: CDR1 SGHTA and CDR2 FQGTGA. There are 15 residues in the CDR3. Trimming left V 0 bases short and J 4 bases short, with 10 bases between. In DNA, the CDR3 is TGTGCCAGCAGCTTAACCCCGGGTTTCGGAAACACCATATATTTT. Its protein product is CASSLTPGFGNTIYF.

This rearrangement joins TRBV20-1 to TRBJ2-2; D uncertain. The germline V and J ends were trimmed by 3 bases and 0 bases, with 8 bases remaining between them. CDR1 is DFQATT, CDR2 SNEGSKA, per germline (reference sequence). This CDR3 spans 14 amino acids. The CDR3 DNA sequence: TGCAGTGCTAGTTTGTTATCGAACACCGGGGAGCTGTTTTTT. It specifies CSASLLSNTGELFF.

The J gene is TRBJ1-5, the V gene TRBV18; D gene uncertain. V lost 5 bases to trimming and J lost 1 base, with 9 bases between them. The CDR3 sequence is 14 residues long. Germline CDR1 reads KGHSH; CDR2 reads LQKENI. The DNA of the CDR3 is TGTGCCAGCTCAGTGACCGGGAGCAATCAGCCCCAGCATTTT. Protein sequence: CASSVTGSNQPQHF.

In DNA form, the CDR3 reads TGTGCCAGTACCGTCGGGAGGAATAGCAATCAGCCCCAGCATTTT. Translated: CASTVGRNSNQPQHF. The V and J genes are TRBV19 and TRBJ1-5, with D uncertain. The V and J ends lost 7 bases and 0 bases respectively, with 13 bases between them. CDR3 length: 15 amino acids. The V gene's germline CDR1 is LNHDA and CDR2 SQIVND (reference sequence).

This rearrangement joins TRBV9 to TRBJ2-6, with a weak D call TRBD1 (6 bases). Trimming took 3 bases from V and 0 from J, leaving 16 bases between them. This CDR3 has 18 residues. CDR1 and CDR2 from the germline V gene are SGDLS and YYNGEE. CDR3 DNA: TGTGCCAGCAGCGCCAGGGGAGCACTCCGCTCTGGGGCCAACGTCCTGACTTTC. It codes for CASSARGALRSGANVLTF. The entire variable domain, with the rest obtained from reference TRBV9 and TRBJ2-6, is as follows: DSGVTQTPKHLITATGQRVTLRCSPRSGDLSVYWYQQSLDQGLQFLIQYYNGEERAKGNILERFSAQQFPDLHSELNLSSLELGDSALYFCASSARGALRSGANVLTFGAGSRLTVL.

This clonotype appeared many times. The chain carries TRBV5-1 and TRBJ2-3; D ambiguous. V was shortened by 2 bases and J by 0 bases, with 7 bases between the two germline ends. The CDR3 spans 14 residues. Germline CDR1 is SGHRS and CDR2 is YFSETQ. The CDR3 sequence is CASSFSPSTDTQYF. The CDR3 DNA follows: TGCGCCAGCAGCTTCTCCCCTAGCACAGATACGCAGTATTTT.

This clonotype was counted ten times or more. This chain's CDR3 is CASSLLPGTGELFF. CDR3 nucleotides: TGCGCCAGCAGCTTGCTCCCGGGGACCGGGGAGCTGTTTTTT. The rearrangement links TRBV5-1 to TRBJ2-2; a weak D match, TRBD2 (5 bases). The CDR3 length is 14 residues. CDR1 and CDR2 from the germline V gene are SGHRS and YFSETQ. Trimming shortened V by 1 base and J by 5 bases, and 9 bases separated the two germline ends.

The rearrangement joins TRBV7-9 to TRBJ2-4, with a possible D match to TRBD1 (7 bases). Germline values: CDR1 SEHNR, CDR2 FQNEAQ (reference sequence). Trimming shortened V by 5 bases and J by 8 bases, and 19 bases separated the two germline ends. This CDR3 has 15 amino acids. CDR3 sequence: CASSPLSEGAYIQYF. Written as DNA, the CDR3 is TGTGCCAGCAGCCCCCTCTCGGAGGGGGCGTACATTCAGTACTTC.

This clonotype showed up many times. The DNA of the CDR3 is TGCGCCAGCAGCTTGGTTGCTTCGAACACCGGGGAGCTGTTTTTT. This gives the protein CASSLVASNTGELFF. The chain combines TRBV5-1 with TRBJ2-2, with unresolved D. From germline, CDR1 is SGHRS and CDR2 YFSETQ. CDR3 length: 15 residues. Trimming shortened V by 0 bases and J by 0 bases, and 6 bases separated the two germline ends.

Ten or more counts support this clonotype. CDR3 region: CASSLGGDREETQYF. CDR3 nucleotides: TGCGCCAGCAGCTTGGGCGGGGACAGGGAAGAGACCCAGTACTTC. The V call is TRBV5-1, the J call TRBJ2-5; 9 bases align to TRBD1. The CDR3 runs 15 residues. V shed 0 bases, J shed 3 bases, and the junction held 3 bases outside the gene matches. Germline V gene lookup returns CDR1 SGHRS and CDR2 YFSETQ.